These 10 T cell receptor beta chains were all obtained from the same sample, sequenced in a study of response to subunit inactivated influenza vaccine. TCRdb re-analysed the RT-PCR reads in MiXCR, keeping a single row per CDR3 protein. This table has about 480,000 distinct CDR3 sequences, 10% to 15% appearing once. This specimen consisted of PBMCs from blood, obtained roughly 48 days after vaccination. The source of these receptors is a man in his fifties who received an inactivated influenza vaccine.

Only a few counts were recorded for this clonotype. For the CDR3, the DNA is TGCAGTGCCCCAGACAGCGCCACTGAAGCTTTCTTT. Amino acids: CSAPDSATEAFF. The J gene is TRBJ1-1, the V gene TRBV20-1; D is possibly TRBD1 (5 bases). Trimming stripped 6 bases from V and 4 bases from J, with 12 bases between. The CDR3 loop spans 12 amino acids. The germline CDR1 and CDR2 sequences are DFQATT and SNEGSKA (reference sequence).

CDR3: CASSATGANEQFF. The CDR3 DNA reads as TGTGCCAGCAGTGCGACGGGGGCTAATGAGCAGTTCTTC. V gene TRBV2 combines with J gene TRBJ2-1; the D gene could be TRBD1 or TRBD2 (6 bases each). The CDR3 has 13 amino acids. With 4 bases removed from V and 7 bases from J, the gap between germline ends came to 11 bases. Germline assignment: CDR1 SNHLY and CDR2 FYNNEI. Full variable domain (rest looked up from reference TRBV2 and TRBJ2-1): EPEVTQTPSHQVTQMGQEVILRCVPISNHLYFYWYRQILGQKVEFLVSFYNNEISEKSEIFDDQFSVERPDGSNFTLKIRSTKLEDSAMYFCASSATGANEQFFGPGTRLTVL.

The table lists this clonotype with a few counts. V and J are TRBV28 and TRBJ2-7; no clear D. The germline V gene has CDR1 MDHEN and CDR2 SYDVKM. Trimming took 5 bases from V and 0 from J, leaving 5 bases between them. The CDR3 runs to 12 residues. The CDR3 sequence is CASSEPSYEQYF. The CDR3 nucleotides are TGTGCCAGCAGTGAGCCCTCCTACGAGCAGTACTTC.

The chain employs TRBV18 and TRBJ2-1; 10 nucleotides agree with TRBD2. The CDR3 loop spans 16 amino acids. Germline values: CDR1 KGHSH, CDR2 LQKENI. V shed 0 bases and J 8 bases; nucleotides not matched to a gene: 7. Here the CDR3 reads CASSPPGSGRWDEQFF. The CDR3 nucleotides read TGTGCCAGCTCACCACCCGGTAGCGGGAGGTGGGATGAGCAGTTCTTC. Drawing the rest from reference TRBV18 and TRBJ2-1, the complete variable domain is NAGVMQNPRHLVRRRGQEARLRCSPMKGHSHVYWYRQLPEEGLKFMVYLQKENIIDESGMPKERFSAEFPKEGPSILRIQQVVRGDSAAYFCASSPPGSGRWDEQFFGPGTRLTVL.

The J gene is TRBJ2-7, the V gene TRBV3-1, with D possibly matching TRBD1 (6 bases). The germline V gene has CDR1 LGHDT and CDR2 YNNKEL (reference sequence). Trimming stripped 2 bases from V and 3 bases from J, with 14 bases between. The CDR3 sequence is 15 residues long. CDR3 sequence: CASSQKRDKFYEQYF. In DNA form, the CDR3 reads TGTGCCAGCAGCCAAAAAAGGGACAAGTTCTACGAGCAGTACTTC.

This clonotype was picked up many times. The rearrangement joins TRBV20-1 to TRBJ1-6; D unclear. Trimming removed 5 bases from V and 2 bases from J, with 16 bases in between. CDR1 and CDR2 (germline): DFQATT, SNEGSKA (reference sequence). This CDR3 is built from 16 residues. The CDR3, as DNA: TGCAGTGCTGCTAGGAAGACCCTTACCTATAATTCACCCCTCCACTTT. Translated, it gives CSAARKTLTYNSPLHF.

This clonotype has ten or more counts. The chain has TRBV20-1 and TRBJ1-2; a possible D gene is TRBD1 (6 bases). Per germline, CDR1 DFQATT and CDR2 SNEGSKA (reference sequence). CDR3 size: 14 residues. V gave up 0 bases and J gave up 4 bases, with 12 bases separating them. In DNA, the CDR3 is TGCAGTGCTAGAGATAGGGGACACATCTATGGCTACACCTTC. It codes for CSARDRGHIYGYTF.

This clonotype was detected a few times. The CDR3 nucleotides read TGTGCCAGCAGTTACTCGGCGGTTTTCGGTGGCTACACCTTC. Translated: CASSYSAVFGGYTF. J is TRBJ1-2 and V is TRBV6-5; no clear D. The CDR3 is 14 residues long. Trimming removed 0 bases at V and 7 bases at J, with 12 bases between. Per the germline V gene, CDR1 is MNHEY and CDR2 is SVGAGI.

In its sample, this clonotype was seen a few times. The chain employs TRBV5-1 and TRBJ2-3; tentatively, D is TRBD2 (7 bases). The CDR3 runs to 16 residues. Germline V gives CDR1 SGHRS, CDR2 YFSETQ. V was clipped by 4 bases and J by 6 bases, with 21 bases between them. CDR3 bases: TGCGCCAGCAGCGTCCCCGGGGCGGGGGCCCGTGATACGCAGTATTTT. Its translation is CASSVPGAGARDTQYF.

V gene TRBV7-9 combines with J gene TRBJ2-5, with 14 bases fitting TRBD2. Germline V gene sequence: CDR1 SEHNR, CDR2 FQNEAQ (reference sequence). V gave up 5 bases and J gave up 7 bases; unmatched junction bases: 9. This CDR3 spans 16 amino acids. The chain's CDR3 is CASSPTGLAGVVTQYF. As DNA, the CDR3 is TGTGCCAGCAGCCCGACGGGACTAGCGGGAGTGGTGACCCAGTACTTC.